This is a list of T cell receptor beta chains from one sample in a study of CD8+CD57+ T cells in acquired aplastic anemia. Each CDR3 protein is one row after TCRdb ran MiXCR on the reads. The table has about 420,000 distinct CDR3 sequences, roughly 68% seen once; the top ten hold approximately 3.8%. The source material was sorted CD4+, CD8+, or CD8+CD57+ T cells (not recorded which) from PBMCs. The receptors here all came from a human donor in good health, serving as a control. Each CDR3 is given with its conserved first and last residue. The D gene is left open where the match is weak. Only some rows state a clone size, as once, few, many or a class for expanded clones.

cdr3_length j_call d_call clone_size v_call cdr3_aa cdr3_nt
14 TRBJ1-6 . . TRBV7-9 CASSSQGFESHFHF TGTGCCAGCAGTTCCCAAGGTTTTGAGTCGCACTTCCACTTT
15 TRBJ1-4 . many TRBV25-1 CASSEFRGVDEKLFF TGTGCCAGCAGTGAATTCCGGGGTGTTGACGAAAAACTGTTTTTT
18 TRBJ2-5 . . TRBV5-6 CASSSSRGGAPAEETQYF TGTGCCAGCAGCTCCAGTAGGGGGGGGGCGCCCGCTGAAGAGACCCAGTACTTC
15 TRBJ1-3 . . TRBV7-2 CASRRPGNSGNTIYF TGTGCTAGCAGACGGCCAGGGAACTCTGGAAACACCATATATTTT
15 TRBJ2-5 . many TRBV7-3 CASSPGQSGTETQYF TGTGCCAGCAGTCCGGGACAATCCGGGACGGAGACCCAGTACTTC
12 TRBJ2-3 . . TRBV7-9 CASSLEEYTQYF TGTGCCAGCAGCTTAGAGGAATATACGCAGTATTTT
19 TRBJ1-2 TRBD1 many TRBV7-8 CASSLVYSGQGGTNHGYTF TGTGCCAGCAGCTTAGTTTATTCGGGACAGGGTGGGACTAACCATGGCTACACCTTC
14 TRBJ1-5 . . TRBV7-2 CASSFTANDEQLFF TGTGCCAGCAGCTTTACAGCAAACGATGAGCAGTTGTTCTTT
14 TRBJ2-5 . few TRBV18 CASSRFGHQETQYF TGTGCCAGCTCCCGTTTCGGGCATCAAGAGACCCAGTACTTC
16 TRBJ2-5 TRBD1 few TRBV10-1 CASSEGTGFLQETQYF TGCGCCAGCAGTGAAGGGACAGGGTTCCTCCAAGAGACCCAGTACTTC
14 TRBJ1-4 . once TRBV9 CASSERAGNEKLFF TGTGCCAGCAGCGAAAGGGCGGGGAATGAAAAACTGTTTTTT
13 TRBJ1-2 . once TRBV20-1 CSARGHSSYGYTF TGCAGTGCCCGAGGCCACAGCAGCTATGGCTACACCTTC
15 TRBJ2-3 . . TRBV5-4 CASSLRGVVTDTQYF TGTGCCAGCAGCCTGCGGGGCGTTGTCACAGATACGCAGTATTTT
20 TRBJ1-4 . many TRBV4-1 CASSQDPTVPGSATNEKLFF TGCGCCAGCAGCCAAGACCCAACCGTCCCTGGGAGCGCTACTAATGAAAAACTGTTTTTT
14 TRBJ1-5 . . TRBV19 CASSMVGGNQPQHF TGTGCCAGTAGTATGGTTGGCGGTAATCAGCCCCAGCATTTT
13 TRBJ2-7 TRBD2 . TRBV19 CASSASEGGEQYF TGTGCCAGTAGCGCATCGGAGGGAGGGGAGCAGTACTTC
16 TRBJ1-2 TRBD1 . TRBV5-4 CASSMRGSGGDYGYTF TGTGCCAGCAGCATGCGGGGCTCAGGGGGCGACTATGGCTACACCTTC
16 TRBJ2-7 . . TRBV15 CATSSRGGGAQGEQYF TGTGCCACCAGCAGCAGAGGGGGAGGGGCCCAGGGGGAGCAGTACTTC
15 TRBJ1-5 TRBD1 . TRBV9 CASSLGRGPDQPQHF TGTGCCAGCAGCTTAGGTAGGGGGCCGGATCAGCCCCAGCATTTT
13 TRBJ2-5 . few TRBV7-4 CASILTRRETQYF TGTGCCAGCATCTTAACACGACGGGAGACCCAGTACTTC
14 TRBJ1-1 . many TRBV12-3/TRBV12-4 CASSSPERGTEAFF TGTGCCAGCAGTTCCCCGGAGCGAGGGACTGAAGCTTTCTTT
12 TRBJ1-1 . . TRBV7-9 CASIHGSGGAFF TGTGCCAGCATCCATGGGAGTGGTGGGGCTTTCTTT
16 TRBJ1-4 . . TRBV7-2 CASSETPAGNNEKLFF TGTGCCAGCAGTGAAACCCCAGCGGGAAATAATGAAAAACTGTTTTTT
11 TRBJ1-2 . . TRBV6-1 CASSALRDYTF TGTGCCAGCAGTGCCCTCAGGGACTACACCTTC
13 TRBJ2-3 . . TRBV5-1 CASSPKGTDTQYF TGCGCCAGCAGCCCAAAAGGTACAGATACGCAGTATTTT
16 TRBJ2-7 . . TRBV7-6 CASSLGSREREQQQYF TGTGCCAGCAGCTTAGGGTCCAGGGAAAGAGAACAGCAGCAGTACTTC